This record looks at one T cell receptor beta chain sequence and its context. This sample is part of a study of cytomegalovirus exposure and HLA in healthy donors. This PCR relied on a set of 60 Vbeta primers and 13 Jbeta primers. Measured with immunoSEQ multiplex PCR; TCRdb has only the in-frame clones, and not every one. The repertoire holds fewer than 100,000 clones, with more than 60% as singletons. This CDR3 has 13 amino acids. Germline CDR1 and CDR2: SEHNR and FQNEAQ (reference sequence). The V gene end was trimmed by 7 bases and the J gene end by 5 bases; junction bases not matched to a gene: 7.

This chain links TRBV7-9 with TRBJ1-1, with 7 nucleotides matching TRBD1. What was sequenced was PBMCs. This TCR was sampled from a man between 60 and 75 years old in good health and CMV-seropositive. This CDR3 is CASNNPGGTEAFF. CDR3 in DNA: TGTGCCAGCAATAACCCAGGGGGAACTGAAGCTTTCTTT.